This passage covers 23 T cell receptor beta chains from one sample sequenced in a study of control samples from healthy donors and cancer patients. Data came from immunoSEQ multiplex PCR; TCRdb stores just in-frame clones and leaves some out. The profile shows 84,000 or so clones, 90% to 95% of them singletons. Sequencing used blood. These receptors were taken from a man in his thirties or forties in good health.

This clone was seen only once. The CDR3 DNA reads TGTGCCAGCAGCGCTCCATTGGGGGGCCGGGAGACCCAGTACTTC. It encodes CASSAPLGGRETQYF. This chain links TRBV25-1 with TRBJ2-5; either TRBD1 or TRBD2 may fit D (6 bases each). Trimming pared 6 bases from V and 5 bases from J, leaving 19 bases between. This CDR3 is built from 15 residues. Germline V gene sequence: CDR1 MGHDK, CDR2 SYGVNS. The full variable domain, rest sourced from reference TRBV25-1 and TRBJ2-5, is EADIYQTPRYLVIGTGKKITLECSQTMGHDKMYWYQQDPGMELHLIHYSYGVNSTEKGDLSSESTVSRIRTEHFPLTLESARPSHTSQYLCASSAPLGGRETQYFGPGTRLLVL.

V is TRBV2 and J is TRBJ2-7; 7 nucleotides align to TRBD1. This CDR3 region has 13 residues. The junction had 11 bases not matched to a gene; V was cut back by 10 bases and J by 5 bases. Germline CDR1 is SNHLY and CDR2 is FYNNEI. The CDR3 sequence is CATAETGFHEQYF. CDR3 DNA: TGTGCCACGGCCGAGACAGGGTTTCACGAGCAGTACTTC.

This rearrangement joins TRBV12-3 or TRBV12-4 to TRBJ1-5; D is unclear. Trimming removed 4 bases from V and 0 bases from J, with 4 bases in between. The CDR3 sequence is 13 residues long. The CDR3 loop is CASSSSSNQPQHF. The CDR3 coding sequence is TGTGCCAGCAGTTCGTCTAGCAATCAGCCCCAGCATTTT.

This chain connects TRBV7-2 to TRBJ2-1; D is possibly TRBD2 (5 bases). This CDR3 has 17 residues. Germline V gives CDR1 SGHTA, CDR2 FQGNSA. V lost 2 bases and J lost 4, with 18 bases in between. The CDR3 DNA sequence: TGTGCCAGCAGCTTAATCTCCGGGATGGGTGGGTACAATGAGCAGTTCTTC. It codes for CASSLISGMGGYNEQFF.

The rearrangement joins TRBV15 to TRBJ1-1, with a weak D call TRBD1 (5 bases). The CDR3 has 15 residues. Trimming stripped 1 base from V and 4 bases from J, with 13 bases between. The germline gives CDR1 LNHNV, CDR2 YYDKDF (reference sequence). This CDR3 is CATSRGGTSTTEAFF. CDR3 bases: TGTGCCACCAGCAGAGGAGGGACTAGTACCACTGAAGCTTTCTTT.

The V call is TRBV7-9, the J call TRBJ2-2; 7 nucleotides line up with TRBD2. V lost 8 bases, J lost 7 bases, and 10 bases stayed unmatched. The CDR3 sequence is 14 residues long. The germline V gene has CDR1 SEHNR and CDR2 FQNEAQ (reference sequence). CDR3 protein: CASPLSRENGELFF. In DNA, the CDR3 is TGTGCCAGCCCCCTTTCGCGGGAGAACGGGGAGCTGTTTTTT.

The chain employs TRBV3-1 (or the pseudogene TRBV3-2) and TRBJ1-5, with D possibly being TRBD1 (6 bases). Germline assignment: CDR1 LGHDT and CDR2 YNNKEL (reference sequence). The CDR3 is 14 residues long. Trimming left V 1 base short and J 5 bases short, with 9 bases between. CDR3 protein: CASSQGGGDQPQHF. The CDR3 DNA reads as TGTGCCAGCAGCCAAGGGGGGGGCGATCAGCCCCAGCATTTT.

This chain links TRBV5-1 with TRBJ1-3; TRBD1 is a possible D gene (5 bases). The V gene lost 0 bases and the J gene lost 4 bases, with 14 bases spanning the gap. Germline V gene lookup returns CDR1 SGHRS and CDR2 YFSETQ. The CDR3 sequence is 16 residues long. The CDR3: CASSLEGRRRGNTIYF. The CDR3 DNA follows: TGCGCCAGCAGCTTGGAGGGACGACGGCGGGGAAACACCATATATTTT.

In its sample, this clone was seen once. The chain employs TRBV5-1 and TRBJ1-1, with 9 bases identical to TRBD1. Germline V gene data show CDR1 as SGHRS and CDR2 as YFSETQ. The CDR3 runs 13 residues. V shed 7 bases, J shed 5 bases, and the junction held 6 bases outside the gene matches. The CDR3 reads CASGMTGGTEAFF. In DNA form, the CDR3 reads TGCGCCAGCGGAATGACAGGGGGGACTGAAGCTTTCTTT.

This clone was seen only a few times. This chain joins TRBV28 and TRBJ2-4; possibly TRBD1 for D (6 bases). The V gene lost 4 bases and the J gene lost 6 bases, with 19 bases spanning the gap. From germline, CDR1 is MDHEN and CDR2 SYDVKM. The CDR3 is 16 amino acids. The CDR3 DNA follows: TGTGCCAGCAGTTCCCGTATACAGGGTACATCAAACATTCAGTACTTC. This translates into CASSSRIQGTSNIQYF.

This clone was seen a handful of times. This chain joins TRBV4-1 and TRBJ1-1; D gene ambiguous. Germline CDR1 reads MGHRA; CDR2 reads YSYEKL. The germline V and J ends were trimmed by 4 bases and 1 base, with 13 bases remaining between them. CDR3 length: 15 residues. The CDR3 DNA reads TGCGCCAGCAGCCGTCGGACGGAGAAGAACACTGAAGCTTTCTTT. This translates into CASSRRTEKNTEAFF.

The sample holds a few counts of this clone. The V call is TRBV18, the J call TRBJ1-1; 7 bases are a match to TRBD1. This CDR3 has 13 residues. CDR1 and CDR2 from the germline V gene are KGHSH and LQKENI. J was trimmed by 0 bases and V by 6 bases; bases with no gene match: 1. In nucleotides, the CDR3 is TGTGCCAGCTCGACAGGGATGAACACTGAAGCTTTCTTT. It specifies CASSTGMNTEAFF.

CDR3 sequence: CASSLMTGSYNEQFF. CDR3 nucleotide sequence: TGTGCCAGTAGTCTCATGACGGGCTCCTACAATGAGCAGTTCTTC. J is TRBJ2-1 and V is TRBV19, with D unresolved. The ends were cut back, 5 bases at V and 0 bases at J, with 11 bases in the middle. The CDR3 is 15 residues long. CDR1 LNHDA and CDR2 SQIVND come from the germline V gene (reference sequence).

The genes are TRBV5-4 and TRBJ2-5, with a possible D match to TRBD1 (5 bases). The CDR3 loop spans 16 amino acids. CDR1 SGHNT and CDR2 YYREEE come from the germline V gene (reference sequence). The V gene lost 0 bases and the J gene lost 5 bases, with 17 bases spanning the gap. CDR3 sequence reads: CASSLGWQGGPETQYF. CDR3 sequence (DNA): TGTGCCAGCAGCTTGGGGTGGCAGGGCGGTCCGGAGACCCAGTACTTC. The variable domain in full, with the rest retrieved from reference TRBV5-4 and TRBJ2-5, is ETGVTQSPTHLIKTRGQQVTLRCSSQSGHNTVSWYQQALGQGPQFIFQYYREEENGRGNFPPRFSGLQFPNYSSELNVNALELDDSALYLCASSLGWQGGPETQYFGPGTRLLVL.

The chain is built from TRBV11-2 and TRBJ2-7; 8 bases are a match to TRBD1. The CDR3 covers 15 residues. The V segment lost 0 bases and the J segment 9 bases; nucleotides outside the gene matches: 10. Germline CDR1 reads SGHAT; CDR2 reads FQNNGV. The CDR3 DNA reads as TGTGCCAGCAGCTTAGATACGGACAGGGTGGTTGGGCAGTACTTC. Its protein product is CASSLDTDRVVGQYF.

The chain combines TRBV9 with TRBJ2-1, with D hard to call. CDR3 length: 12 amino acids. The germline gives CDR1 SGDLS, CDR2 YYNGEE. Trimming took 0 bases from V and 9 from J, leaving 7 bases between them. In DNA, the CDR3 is TGTGCCAGCAGCGTAGCAAATGGTGAGCAGTTCTTC. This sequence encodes CASSVANGEQFF.

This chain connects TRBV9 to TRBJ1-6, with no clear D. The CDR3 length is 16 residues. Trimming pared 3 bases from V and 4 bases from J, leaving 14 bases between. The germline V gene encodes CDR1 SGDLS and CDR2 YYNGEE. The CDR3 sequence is CASSATPADYNSPLHF. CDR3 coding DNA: TGTGCCAGCAGCGCCACGCCCGCAGATTATAATTCACCCCTCCACTTT.

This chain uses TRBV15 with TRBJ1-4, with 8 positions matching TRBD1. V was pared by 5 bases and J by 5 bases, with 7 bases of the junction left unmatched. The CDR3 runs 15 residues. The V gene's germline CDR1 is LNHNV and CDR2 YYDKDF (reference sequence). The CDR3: CATSPRTGRNEKLFF. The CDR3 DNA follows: TGTGCCACCAGCCCTCGGACAGGGCGAAATGAAAAACTGTTTTTT.

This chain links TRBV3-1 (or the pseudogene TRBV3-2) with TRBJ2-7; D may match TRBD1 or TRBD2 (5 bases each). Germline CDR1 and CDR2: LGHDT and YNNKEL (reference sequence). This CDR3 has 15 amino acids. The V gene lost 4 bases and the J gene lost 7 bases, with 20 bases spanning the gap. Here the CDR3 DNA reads TGTGCCAGCAGCCCTACCTCGGGACCAGTGCGGGAGCAGTACTTC. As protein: CASSPTSGPVREQYF.

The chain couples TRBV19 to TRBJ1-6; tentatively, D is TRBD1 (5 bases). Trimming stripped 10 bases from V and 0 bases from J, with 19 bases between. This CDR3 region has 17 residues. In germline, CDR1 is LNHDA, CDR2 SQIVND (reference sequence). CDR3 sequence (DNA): TGTGCCACCCGGTTCGGGGGGAGGAGCTCCTATAATTCACCCCTCCACTTT. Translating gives CATRFGGRSSYNSPLHF.

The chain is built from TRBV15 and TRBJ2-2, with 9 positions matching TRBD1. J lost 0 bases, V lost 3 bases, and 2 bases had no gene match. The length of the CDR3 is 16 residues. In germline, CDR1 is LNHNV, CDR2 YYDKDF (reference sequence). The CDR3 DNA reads TGTGCCACCAGCAGGGGACAGGGTTCGAACACCGGGGAGCTGTTTTTT. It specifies CATSRGQGSNTGELFF.

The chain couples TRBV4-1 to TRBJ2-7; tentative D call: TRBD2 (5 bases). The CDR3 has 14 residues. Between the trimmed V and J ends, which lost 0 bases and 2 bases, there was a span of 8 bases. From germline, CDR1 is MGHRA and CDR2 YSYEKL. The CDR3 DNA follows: TGCGCCAGCAGCCAAGACCCGGGGACCTACGAGCAGTACTTC. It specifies CASSQDPGTYEQYF.

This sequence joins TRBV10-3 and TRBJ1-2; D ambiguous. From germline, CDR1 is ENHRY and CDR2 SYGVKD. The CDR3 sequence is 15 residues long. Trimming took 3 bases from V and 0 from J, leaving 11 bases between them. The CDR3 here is CAISDTVGANYGYTF. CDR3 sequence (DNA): TGTGCCATCAGTGACACAGTCGGAGCTAACTATGGCTACACCTTC.